The 11 T cell receptor beta chains below come from one sample, sequenced in a study of blood T cell repertoires in COVID-19. Here immunoSEQ multiplex PCR was the method, and the copy in TCRdb shows in-frame clones only, minus some. Among some 190,000 clones listed, 80% to 90% were seen once. Sequencing used peripheral blood. The receptors shown here come from an elderly woman with acute or convalescent COVID-19.

The chain joins TRBV5-1 to TRBJ2-1, with 8 bases matching TRBD2. Germline V gene data show CDR1 as SGHRS and CDR2 as YFSETQ. J was trimmed by 0 bases and V by 4 bases; bases with no gene match: 6. This CDR3 contains 16 residues. The CDR3 DNA reads TGCGCCAGCAGCATAACTAGCGGTAGCTCCTACAATGAGCAGTTCTTC. Residues: CASSITSGSSYNEQFF.

This rearrangement joins TRBV5-4 to TRBJ1-2, with 8 bases fitting TRBD1. V shed 4 bases, J shed 4 bases, and the junction held 12 bases outside the gene matches. This CDR3 is built from 16 residues. From germline, CDR1 is SGHNT and CDR2 YYREEE (reference sequence). This CDR3 reads CASSDPQTGEVYGYTF. The CDR3 nucleotides are TGTGCCAGCAGCGATCCCCAGACAGGGGAGGTCTATGGCTACACCTTC.

V is TRBV9 and J is TRBJ2-7; D is undetermined. With 4 bases removed from V and 7 bases from J, the gap between germline ends came to 15 bases. The CDR3 is made up of 13 amino acids. Germline CDR1 is SGDLS and CDR2 is YYNGEE. Here the CDR3 DNA reads TGTGCCAGCAGCCCCCCGCGGTCGAGGGAGCAGTACTTC. Translating gives CASSPPRSREQYF.

This sequence joins TRBV6-1 and TRBJ2-7, with D possibly matching TRBD1 (6 bases). The germline gives CDR1 MNHNS, CDR2 SASEGT. The CDR3 runs to 13 residues. V was trimmed by 3 bases and J by 2 bases, leaving 8 bases between them. The CDR3 spells CASSDKGAYEQYF. Here the CDR3 DNA reads TGTGCCAGCAGTGACAAGGGGGCCTACGAGCAGTACTTC.

The chain has TRBV6-5 and TRBJ2-1; the match to TRBD2 covers 11 bases. Germline values: CDR1 MNHEY, CDR2 SVGAGI. V gave up 4 bases and J gave up 7 bases; unmatched junction bases: 9. The CDR3 length is 16 residues. The CDR3 DNA follows: TGTGCCAGCAGTTGGGATAGCGGGAGGGTTTGGAATGAGCAGTTCTTC. Amino acids: CASSWDSGRVWNEQFF.

This chain uses TRBV29-1 with TRBJ1-4; D may be TRBD1 (5 bases). The germline gives CDR1 SQVTM, CDR2 ANQGSEA. The CDR3 runs to 12 residues. V gave up 4 bases and J gave up 7 bases, with 10 bases separating them. CDR3 region: CSVAWGPEKLFF. DNA for the CDR3: TGCAGCGTTGCGTGGGGCCCTGAAAAACTGTTTTTT.

This clone was picked up a small number of times. The chain joins TRBV19 to TRBJ1-5; TRBD1 agrees at 11 bases. V lost 5 bases and J lost 6; bases outside the gene matches: 6. Germline loops: CDR1 LNHDA, CDR2 SQIVND (reference sequence). The length of the CDR3 is 15 residues. CDR3 region: CASSVDRGRSQPQHF. In nucleotides, the CDR3 is TGTGCCAGTAGTGTGGACAGGGGGCGAAGTCAGCCCCAGCATTTT.

In this sample, this clone turned up once. This chain uses TRBV21-1 with TRBJ1-4; the tabulated D call, TRBD1, remains unverified against the DNA. TRBV21-1 is noted as a pseudogene. This CDR3 region has 16 residues. The CDR3 nucleotides read TGTGCCAGCAGCAATTGGGTCAGGCCATTGGGTGAAAAACTGTTTTTT. It codes for CASSNWVRPLGEKLFF.

This clone was seen only once. The rearrangement joins TRBV18 to TRBJ1-4, with D uncertain. Per the germline V gene, CDR1 is KGHSH and CDR2 is LQKENI. Trimming removed 3 bases at V and 8 bases at J, with 7 bases between. The CDR3 length is 12 residues. In nucleotides, the CDR3 is TGTGCCAGCTCACCCCCCCAGGAAAAACTGTTTTTT. Translated, it gives CASSPPQEKLFF.

This sequence joins TRBV7-3 and TRBJ2-1; a weak D match, TRBD2 (5 bases). CDR1 SGHTA and CDR2 FQGTGA come from the germline V gene. With 4 bases removed from V and 7 bases from J, the gap between germline ends came to 8 bases. CDR3 size: 12 residues. The CDR3 sequence is CASSSGRNEQFF. The CDR3 DNA follows: TGTGCCAGCAGCTCGGGGAGAAATGAGCAGTTCTTC.

This clone has a handful of counts. The chain carries TRBV7-9 and TRBJ1-2; D uncertain. Per germline, CDR1 SEHNR and CDR2 FQNEAQ (reference sequence). The CDR3 is 13 amino acids. The V gene lost 4 bases and the J gene lost 0 bases, with 6 bases spanning the gap. CDR3 sequence reads: CASSYDTNYGYTF. CDR3 DNA sequence: TGTGCCAGCAGCTATGACACTAACTATGGCTACACCTTC. Using reference TRBV7-9 and TRBJ1-2 for the parts outside the CDR3, the full variable domain is DTGVSQNPRHKITKRGQNVTFRCDPISEHNRLYWYRQTLGQGPEFLTYFQNEAQLEKSRLLSDRFSAERPKGSFSTLEIQRTEQGDSAMYLCASSYDTNYGYTFGSGTRLTVV.